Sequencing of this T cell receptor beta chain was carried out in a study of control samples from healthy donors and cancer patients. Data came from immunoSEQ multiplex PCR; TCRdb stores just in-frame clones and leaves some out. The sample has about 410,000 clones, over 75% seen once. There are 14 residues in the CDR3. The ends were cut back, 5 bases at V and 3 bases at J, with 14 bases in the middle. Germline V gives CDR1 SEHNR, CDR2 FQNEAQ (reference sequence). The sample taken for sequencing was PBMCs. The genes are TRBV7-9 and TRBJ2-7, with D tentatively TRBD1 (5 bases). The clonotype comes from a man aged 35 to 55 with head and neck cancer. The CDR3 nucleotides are TGTGCCAGCAGCGCCCCGACAGATCTCTACGAGCAGTACTTC. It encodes CASSAPTDLYEQYF.